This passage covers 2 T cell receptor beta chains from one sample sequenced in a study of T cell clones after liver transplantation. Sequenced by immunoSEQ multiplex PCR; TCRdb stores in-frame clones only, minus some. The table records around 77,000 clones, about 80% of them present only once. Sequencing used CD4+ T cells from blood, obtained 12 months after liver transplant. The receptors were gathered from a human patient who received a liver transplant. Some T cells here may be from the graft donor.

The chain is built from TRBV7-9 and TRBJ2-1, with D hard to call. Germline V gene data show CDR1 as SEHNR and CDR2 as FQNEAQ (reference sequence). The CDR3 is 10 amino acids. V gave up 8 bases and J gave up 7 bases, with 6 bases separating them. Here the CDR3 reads CASGPNEQFF. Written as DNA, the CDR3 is TGTGCCAGCGGGCCGAATGAGCAGTTCTTC.

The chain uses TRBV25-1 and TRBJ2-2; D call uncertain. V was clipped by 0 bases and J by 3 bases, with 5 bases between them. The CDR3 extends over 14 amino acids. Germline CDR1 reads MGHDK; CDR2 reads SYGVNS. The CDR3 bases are TGTGCCAGCAGTGAATATAGGGACACCGGGGAGCTGTTTTTT. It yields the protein CASSEYRDTGELFF.